This paragraph reports one TCR beta chain. Its antigen is unidentified. The sample holds other DNA sequences that translate to the same CDR3. Germline loops: CDR1 SGHTA, CDR2 FQGNSA. This CDR3 contains 15 residues. With 4 bases clipped from V and 4 bases from J, the junction kept 3 bases outside the gene matches. Donors, healthy HIV-negative adults, lacked recent acute infections or vaccinations. Memory CD4+ cells were the fraction left after CD45RA+ naive selection. This specimen comes from a study of shared clonotypes between healthy human individuals. Whole-study results and caveats: In having few donors, the study represented limited genetic and exposure-history diversity. Generally, naive subsets (rather than memory subsets) showed larger estimated richness.

The assay was immunoSEQ multiplex PCR, and TCRdb's table has in-frame clones only and misses some. In the table there are about 2.4 million clones, 93% of which are singletons. Sequencing was performed on naive CD4+ T cells from PBMCs. Indicated subset: CD45RA+ positively selected. J is TRBJ2-1 and V is TRBV7-2; 11 nucleotides align to TRBD1. This sequence originates from a man between 18 and 35 years old in good health. Some clones in this sample may be carry-over from other donors' samples. The chain's CDR3 is CASSSDRGRYNEQFF. The CDR3 DNA sequence: TGTGCCAGCAGCTCGGACAGGGGGCGTTACAATGAGCAGTTCTTC.